These 9 T cell receptor beta chains share one sample of origin, sequenced in a study of cytomegalovirus exposure and HLA in healthy donors. PCR was performed using 60 Vbeta and 13 Jbeta primers. Measured with immunoSEQ multiplex PCR; TCRdb has only the in-frame clones, and not every one. The sample's table shows approximately 92,000 clones. The material sequenced was PBMCs. The receptor set was obtained from a woman aged 25-40 years in good health and CMV-seronegative.

The V call is TRBV15, the J call TRBJ1-5, with 9 bases fitting TRBD1. CDR1 and CDR2 from the germline V gene are LNHNV and YYDKDF (reference sequence). This CDR3 has 16 amino acids. V was clipped by 1 base and J by 5 bases; unmatched bases: 6. The chain's CDR3 is CATSRGGGQGYQPQHF. CDR3 in DNA: TGTGCCACCAGCAGAGGAGGGGGACAGGGTTATCAGCCCCAGCATTTT.

V gene TRBV9 combines with J gene TRBJ1-5, with D possibly being TRBD1 (5 bases). Trimming removed 3 bases at V and 7 bases at J, with 17 bases between. This CDR3 spans 15 amino acids. Germline CDR1 is SGDLS and CDR2 is YYNGEE. CDR3 region: CASSEGPGLEQPQHF. CDR3 coding DNA: TGTGCCAGCAGCGAGGGTCCAGGGTTGGAACAGCCCCAGCATTTT.

This rearrangement joins TRBV28 to TRBJ2-6, with TRBD2 as a possible D gene (5 bases). CDR1 and CDR2 from the germline V gene are MDHEN and SYDVKM. CDR3 length: 15 amino acids. V was pared by 2 bases and J by 4 bases, with 9 bases between. CDR3 nucleotides: TGTGCCAGCAGTTTACTTGGACTCGGGGCCAACGTCCTGACTTTC. It codes for CASSLLGLGANVLTF. Full variable domain (rest looked up from reference TRBV28 and TRBJ2-6): DVKVTQSSRYLVKRTGEKVFLECVQDMDHENMFWYRQDPGLGLRLIYFSYDVKMKEKGDIPEGYSVSREKKERFSLILESASTNQTSMYLCASSLLGLGANVLTFGAGSRLTVL.

The CDR3 DNA sequence: TGTGCCAGTACCGACGGCGGGGGGCACACCGGGGAGCTGTTTTTT. This gives the protein CASTDGGGHTGELFF. This chain connects TRBV19 to TRBJ2-2, with TRBD2 identical over 8 bases. Trimming at V came to 7 bases and at J to 3 bases, leaving 7 bases not matched to a gene. The germline V gene has CDR1 LNHDA and CDR2 SQIVND (reference sequence). This CDR3 contains 15 residues.

The chain couples TRBV4-2 to TRBJ1-5; D is ambiguous. The CDR3 is 15 amino acids. The V gene's germline CDR1 is LGHNA and CDR2 YNFKEQ. Trimming stripped 0 bases from V and 5 bases from J, with 11 bases between. The CDR3 region is CASSQETLTHQPQHF. The CDR3 nucleotides read TGTGCCAGCAGCCAAGAAACGCTGACACATCAGCCCCAGCATTTT.

This chain joins TRBV4-2 and TRBJ2-7; D is possibly TRBD2 (6 bases). V was clipped by 0 bases and J by 2 bases, with 17 bases between them. The CDR3 runs 17 residues. The germline gives CDR1 LGHNA, CDR2 YNFKEQ. In DNA, the CDR3 is TGTGCCAGCAGCCAAGATAGGTTTGCCGGGAGCCCCTACGAGCAGTACTTC. Its translation: CASSQDRFAGSPYEQYF.

This chain links TRBV25-1 with TRBJ1-1, with D perhaps matching TRBD1 (6 bases). The germline V gene has CDR1 MGHDK and CDR2 SYGVNS. The CDR3 consists of 14 residues. Trimming pared 4 bases from V and 1 base from J, leaving 10 bases between. As DNA, the CDR3 is TGTGCCAGCAGTGTACCAGGGGCGAACACTGAAGCTTTCTTT. Protein: CASSVPGANTEAFF.

The chain carries TRBV6-4 and TRBJ2-1; 13 nucleotides line up with TRBD2. The V and J ends lost 4 bases and 6 bases, in that order; junction bases with no gene match: 0. The CDR3 length is 14 residues. CDR1 is MRHNA, CDR2 SNTAGT, per germline. The CDR3 loop reads CASSGTSGGNEQFF. The CDR3 bases are TGTGCCAGCAGTGGGACTAGCGGGGGCAATGAGCAGTTCTTC.

This chain links TRBV18 with TRBJ2-3, with 13 bases lining up with TRBD2. J was trimmed by 4 bases and V by 3 bases; bases with no gene match: 4. Germline lookup yields CDR1 KGHSH and CDR2 LQKENI. CDR3 length: 16 amino acids. CDR3 region: CASSPGLAGASDTQYF. Written as DNA, the CDR3 is TGTGCCAGCTCACCTGGACTAGCGGGAGCGTCAGATACGCAGTATTTT.